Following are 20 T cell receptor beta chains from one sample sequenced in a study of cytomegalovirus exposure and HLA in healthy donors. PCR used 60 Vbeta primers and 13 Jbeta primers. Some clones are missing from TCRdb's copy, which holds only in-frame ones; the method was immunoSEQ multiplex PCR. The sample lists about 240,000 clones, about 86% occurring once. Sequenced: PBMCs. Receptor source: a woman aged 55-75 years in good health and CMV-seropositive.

The CDR3 DNA sequence: TGTGCCAGCAGCTTGGGATGGGGCGGGGAGGGCACAGATACGCAGTATTTT. Protein: CASSLGWGGEGTDTQYF. This chain joins TRBV5-4 and TRBJ2-3, with D perhaps TRBD2 (6 bases). There are 17 residues in the CDR3. Germline values: CDR1 SGHNT, CDR2 YYREEE (reference sequence). The V and J ends lost 0 bases and 1 base respectively, with 15 bases between them. Looking up the rest from reference TRBV5-4 and TRBJ2-3 gives the full variable domain: ETGVTQSPTHLIKTRGQQVTLRCSSQSGHNTVSWYQQALGQGPQFIFQYYREEENGRGNFPPRFSGLQFPNYSSELNVNALELDDSALYLCASSLGWGGEGTDTQYFGPGTRLTVL.

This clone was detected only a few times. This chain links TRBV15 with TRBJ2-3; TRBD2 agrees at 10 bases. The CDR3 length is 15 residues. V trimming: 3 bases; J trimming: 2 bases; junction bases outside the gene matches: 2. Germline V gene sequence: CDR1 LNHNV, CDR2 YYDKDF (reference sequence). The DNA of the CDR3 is TGTGCCACCAGCAGGAGCGGGAGGGTCACAGATACGCAGTATTTT. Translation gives CATSRSGRVTDTQYF.

In nucleotides, the CDR3 is TGTGCCAGCAGCTCGGGACTAGCGGGATCCGGAGATGAGCAGTTCTTC. Encoded protein: CASSSGLAGSGDEQFF. The genes are TRBV5-6 and TRBJ2-1, with 13 bases lining up with TRBD2. The J segment lost 8 bases and the V segment lost 3 bases, leaving 8 bases of the junction unmatched. The CDR3 spans 16 residues. The germline CDR1 and CDR2 sequences are SGHDT and YYEEEE.

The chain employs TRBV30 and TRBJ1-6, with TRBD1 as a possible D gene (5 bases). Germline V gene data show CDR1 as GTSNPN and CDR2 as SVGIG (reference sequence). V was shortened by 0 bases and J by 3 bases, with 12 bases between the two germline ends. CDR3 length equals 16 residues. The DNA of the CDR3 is TGTGCCTGGAGTGTGGTCAGGGCTGGCTATAATTCACCCCTCCACTTT. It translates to CAWSVVRAGYNSPLHF.

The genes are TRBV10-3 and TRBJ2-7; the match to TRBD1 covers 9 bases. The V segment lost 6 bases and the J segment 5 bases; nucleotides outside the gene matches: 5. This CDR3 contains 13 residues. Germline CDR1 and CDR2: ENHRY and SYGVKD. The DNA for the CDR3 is TGTGCCATCAGGCCGACAGGGGGGCACGAGCAGTACTTC. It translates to CAIRPTGGHEQYF.

The CDR3 nucleotides are TGTGCCAGCAGTGCCCAGACAGGGAGCCAAGAGACCCAGTACTTC. Translated, it gives CASSAQTGSQETQYF. This rearrangement joins TRBV2 to TRBJ2-5; 7 bases map to TRBD1. The CDR3 runs to 15 residues. Trimming removed 4 bases from V and 1 base from J; junction bases left unmatched: 6. Germline V CDR1 and CDR2: SNHLY, FYNNEI.

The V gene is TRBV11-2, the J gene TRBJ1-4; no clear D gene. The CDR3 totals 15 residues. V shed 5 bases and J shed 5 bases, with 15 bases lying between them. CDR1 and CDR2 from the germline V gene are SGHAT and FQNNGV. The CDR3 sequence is CASSLSEGGNEKLFF. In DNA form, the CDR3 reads TGTGCCAGCAGCCTCAGTGAGGGCGGGAATGAAAAACTGTTTTTT. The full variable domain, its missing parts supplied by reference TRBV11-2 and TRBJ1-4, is EAGVAQSPRYKIIEKRQSVAFWCNPISGHATLYWYQQILGQGPKLLIQFQNNGVVDDSQLPKDRFSAERLKGVDSTLKIQPAKLEDSAVYLCASSLSEGGNEKLFFGSGTQLSVL.

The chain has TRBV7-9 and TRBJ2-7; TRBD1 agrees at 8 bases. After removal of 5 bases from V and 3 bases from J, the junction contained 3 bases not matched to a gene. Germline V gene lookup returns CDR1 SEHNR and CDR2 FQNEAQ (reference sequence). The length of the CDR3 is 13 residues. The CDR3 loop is CASSPDRVYEQYF. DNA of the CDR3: TGTGCCAGCAGCCCGGACAGGGTCTACGAGCAGTACTTC.

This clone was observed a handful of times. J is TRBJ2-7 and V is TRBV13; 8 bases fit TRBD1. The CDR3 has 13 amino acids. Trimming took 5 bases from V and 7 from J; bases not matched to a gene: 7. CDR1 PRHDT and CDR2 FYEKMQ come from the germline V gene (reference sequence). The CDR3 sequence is CASSLGTGKEQYF. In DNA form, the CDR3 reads TGTGCCAGCAGCCTTGGGACAGGCAAAGAGCAGTACTTC. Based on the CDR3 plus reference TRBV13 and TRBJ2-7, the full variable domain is AAGVIQSPRHLIKEKRETATLKCYPIPRHDTVYWYQQGPGQDPQFLISFYEKMQSDKGSIPDRFSAQQFSDYHSELNMSSLELGDSALYFCASSLGTGKEQYFGPGTRLTVT.

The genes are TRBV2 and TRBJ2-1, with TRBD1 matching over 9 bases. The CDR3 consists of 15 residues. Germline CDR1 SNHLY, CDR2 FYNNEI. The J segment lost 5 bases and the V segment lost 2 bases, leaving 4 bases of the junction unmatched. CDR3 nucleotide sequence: TGTGCCAGCAGTGAACGGACAGGGGTTAACAATGAGCAGTTCTTC. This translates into CASSERTGVNNEQFF.

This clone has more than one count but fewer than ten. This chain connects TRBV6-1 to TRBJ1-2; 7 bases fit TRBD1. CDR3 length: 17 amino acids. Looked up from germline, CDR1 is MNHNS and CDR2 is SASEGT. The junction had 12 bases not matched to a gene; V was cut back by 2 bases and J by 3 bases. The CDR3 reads CASSENGRGTAYYGYTF. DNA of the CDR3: TGTGCCAGCAGTGAAAACGGCAGGGGGACCGCCTACTATGGCTACACCTTC.

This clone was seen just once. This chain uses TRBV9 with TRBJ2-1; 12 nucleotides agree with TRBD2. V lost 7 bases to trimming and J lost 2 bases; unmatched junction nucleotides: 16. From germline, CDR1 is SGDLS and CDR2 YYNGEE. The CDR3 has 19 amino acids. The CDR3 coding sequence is TGTGCCAGCCGATTAGTGGGGACTAGCGGGCGCAACACCTACAATGAGCAGTTCTTC. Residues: CASRLVGTSGRNTYNEQFF.

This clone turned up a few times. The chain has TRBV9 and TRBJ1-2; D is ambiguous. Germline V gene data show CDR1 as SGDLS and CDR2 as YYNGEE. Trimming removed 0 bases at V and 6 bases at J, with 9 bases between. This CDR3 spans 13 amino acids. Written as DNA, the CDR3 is TGTGCCAGCAGCGTAGGCCTGAGCCATGGCTACACCTTC. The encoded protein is CASSVGLSHGYTF.

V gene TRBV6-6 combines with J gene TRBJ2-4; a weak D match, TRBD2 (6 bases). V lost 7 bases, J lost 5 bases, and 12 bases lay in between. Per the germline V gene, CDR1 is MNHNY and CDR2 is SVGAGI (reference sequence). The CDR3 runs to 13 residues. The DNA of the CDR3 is TGTGCCAGCAACTCTATAGCGGAAAACATTCAGTACTTC. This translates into CASNSIAENIQYF.

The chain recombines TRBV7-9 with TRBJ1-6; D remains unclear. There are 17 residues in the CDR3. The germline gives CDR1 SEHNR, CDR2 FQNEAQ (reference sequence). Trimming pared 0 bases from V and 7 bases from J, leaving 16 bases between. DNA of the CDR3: TGTGCCAGCAGCTTAGCCCCCCCCCAGGAGGCGAATTCACCCCTCCACTTT. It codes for CASSLAPPQEANSPLHF.

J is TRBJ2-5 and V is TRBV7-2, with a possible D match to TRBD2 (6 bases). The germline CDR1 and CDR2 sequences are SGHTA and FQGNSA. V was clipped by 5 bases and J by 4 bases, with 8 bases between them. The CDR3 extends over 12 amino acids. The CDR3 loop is CASSGGRETQYF. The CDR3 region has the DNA TGTGCCAGCAGCGGAGGGAGAGAGACCCAGTACTTC. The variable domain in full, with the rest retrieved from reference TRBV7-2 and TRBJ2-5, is GAGVSQSPSNKVTEKGKDVELRCDPISGHTALYWYRQSLGQGLEFLIYFQGNSAPDKSGLPSDRFSAERTGGSVSTLTIQRTQQEDSAVYLCASSGGRETQYFGPGTRLLVL.

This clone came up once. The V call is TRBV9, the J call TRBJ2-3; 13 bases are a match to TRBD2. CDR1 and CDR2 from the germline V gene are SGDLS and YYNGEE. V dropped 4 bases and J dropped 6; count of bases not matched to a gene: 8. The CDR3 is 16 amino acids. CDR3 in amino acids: CASSLMGLAGRDTQYF. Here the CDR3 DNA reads TGTGCCAGCAGCCTAATGGGACTAGCGGGAAGGGATACGCAGTATTTT.

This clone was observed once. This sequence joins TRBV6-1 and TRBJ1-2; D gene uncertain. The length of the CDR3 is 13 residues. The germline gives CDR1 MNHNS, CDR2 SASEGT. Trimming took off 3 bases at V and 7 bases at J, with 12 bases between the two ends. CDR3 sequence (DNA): TGTGCCAGCAGTGATATCCCCTTTTTTGGCTACACCTTC. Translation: CASSDIPFFGYTF.

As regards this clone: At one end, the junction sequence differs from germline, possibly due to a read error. CDR3 bases: TGCGCCAGCAACCAAACGAGGGGACTAGCGGGCACCGGGGAGCTGTTTTTT. Translation: CASNQTRGLAGTGELFF. The chain couples TRBV4-1 to TRBJ2-2; 12 nucleotides align to TRBD2. This CDR3 has 17 amino acids. Germline V CDR1 and CDR2: MGHRA, YSYEKL.

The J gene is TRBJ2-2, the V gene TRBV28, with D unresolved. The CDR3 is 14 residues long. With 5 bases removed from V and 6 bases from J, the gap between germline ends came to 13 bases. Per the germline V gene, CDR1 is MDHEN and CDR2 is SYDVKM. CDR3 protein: CASSPRQPPGELFF. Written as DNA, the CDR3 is TGTGCCAGCAGTCCACGACAACCCCCCGGGGAGCTGTTTTTT.